These 7 T cell receptor beta chains originate from one sample sequenced in a study of OX40 agonist ivuxolimab in advanced cancers. Sequencing was performed with immunoSEQ multiplex PCR; in TCRdb, only in-frame clones are kept and a portion is missing. The sample has about 47,000 clones; about nine tenths are singletons. Sequenced here: CD4+ or CD8+ T cells sorted from blood, sampled in a trial of the OX40 agonist ivuxolimab. These receptor sequences come from an adult with an advanced solid tumor such as melanoma, head and neck, liver or kidney cancer.

This chain links TRBV5-6 with TRBJ2-1, with TRBD2 as a possible D gene (6 bases). The CDR3 runs to 13 residues. V was cut by 4 bases and J by 7 bases, with 12 bases left in between. Germline CDR1 SGHDT, CDR2 YYEEEE. In DNA, the CDR3 is TGTGCCAGCAGCCCCGGGACTCCAAATGAGCAGTTCTTC. Amino acids: CASSPGTPNEQFF. Complete variable domain (other parts from reference TRBV5-6 and TRBJ2-1): DAGVTQSPTHLIKTRGQQVTLRCSPKSGHDTVSWYQQALGQGPQFIFQYYEEEERQRGNFPDRFSGHQFPNYSSELNVNALLLGDSALYLCASSPGTPNEQFFGPGTRLTVL.

The chain is built from TRBV19 and TRBJ2-7; weak D call: TRBD1 (5 bases). Trimming shortened V by 6 bases and J by 3 bases, and 9 bases separated the two germline ends. CDR3 length: 12 residues. The germline gives CDR1 LNHDA, CDR2 SQIVND (reference sequence). DNA of the CDR3: TGTGCCAGTAGCCCCCAGGGCTACGAGCAGTACTTC. It yields the protein CASSPQGYEQYF.

The V gene is TRBV5-4, the J gene TRBJ2-7; D not resolved. This CDR3 is 11 amino acids long. Germline assignment: CDR1 SGHNT and CDR2 YYREEE (reference sequence). With 5 bases removed from V and 5 bases from J, the gap between germline ends came to 8 bases. The CDR3 loop is CASSFADEQYF. The CDR3 bases are TGTGCCAGCAGTTTTGCGGACGAGCAGTACTTC.

The rearrangement joins TRBV7-2 to TRBJ1-3; a possible D gene is TRBD1 (6 bases). The V end was cut by 2 bases, the J end by 8 bases, with 16 bases between. CDR3 length equals 15 residues. Germline V gene sequence: CDR1 SGHTA, CDR2 FQGNSA. CDR3: CASSLIGGRVDTIYF. Here the CDR3 DNA reads TGTGCCAGCAGCTTAATTGGGGGCAGGGTGGACACCATATATTTT.

The genes are TRBV7-2 and TRBJ1-2, with 7 bases aligning to TRBD1. Germline V gene lookup returns CDR1 SGHTA and CDR2 FQGNSA. Trimming at V came to 4 bases and at J to 8 bases, leaving 7 bases not matched to a gene. The CDR3 runs to 13 residues. The CDR3 spells CASSSGGGAGYTF. CDR3 nucleotides: TGTGCCAGCAGCTCTGGAGGGGGCGCGGGCTACACCTTC. The complete variable domain, with remaining parts taken from reference TRBV7-2 and TRBJ1-2, reads GAGVSQSPSNKVTEKGKDVELRCDPISGHTALYWYRQSLGQGLEFLIYFQGNSAPDKSGLPSDRFSAERTGGSVSTLTIQRTQQEDSAVYLCASSSGGGAGYTFGSGTRLTVV.

The chain links TRBV2 to TRBJ1-6, with D perhaps TRBD1 (5 bases). With 3 bases removed from V and 8 bases from J, the gap between germline ends came to 17 bases. Germline-derived CDR1 and CDR2 are SNHLY and FYNNEI. The CDR3 runs to 16 residues. CDR3 residues: CASSEWGRDLDSPLHF. The CDR3 DNA sequence: TGTGCCAGCAGTGAGTGGGGCAGGGATCTGGATTCACCCCTCCACTTT. The full variable domain, completed using reference TRBV2 and TRBJ1-6, is EPEVTQTPSHQVTQMGQEVILRCVPISNHLYFYWYRQILGQKVEFLVSFYNNEISEKSEIFDDQFSVERPDGSNFTLKIRSTKLEDSAMYFCASSEWGRDLDSPLHFGNGTRLTVT.

This clone has just a few counts. The chain links TRBV10-1 to TRBJ1-1; TRBD1 might be the D (5 bases). The germline V gene encodes CDR1 WNHNN and CDR2 SYGVQD (reference sequence). Between the trimmed V and J ends, which lost 2 bases and 7 bases, there was a span of 17 bases. The length of the CDR3 is 15 residues. As DNA, the CDR3 is TGCGCCAGCAGTGAGCATCAGGGACCGGGCTTTGAAGCTTTCTTT. It codes for CASSEHQGPGFEAFF.